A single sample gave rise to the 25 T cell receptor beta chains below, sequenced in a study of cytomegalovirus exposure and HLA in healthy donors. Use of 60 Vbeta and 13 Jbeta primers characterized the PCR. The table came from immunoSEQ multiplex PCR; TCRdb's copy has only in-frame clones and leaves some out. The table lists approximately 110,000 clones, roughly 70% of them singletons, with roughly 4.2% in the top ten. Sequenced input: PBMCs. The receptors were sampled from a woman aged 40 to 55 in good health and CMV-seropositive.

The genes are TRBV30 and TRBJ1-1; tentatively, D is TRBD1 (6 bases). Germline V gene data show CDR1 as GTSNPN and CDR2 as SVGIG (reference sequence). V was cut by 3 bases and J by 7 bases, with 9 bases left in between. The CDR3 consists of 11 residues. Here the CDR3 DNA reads TGTGCCTGGAGCGAACAGGGTGAAGCTTTCTTT. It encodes CAWSEQGEAFF.

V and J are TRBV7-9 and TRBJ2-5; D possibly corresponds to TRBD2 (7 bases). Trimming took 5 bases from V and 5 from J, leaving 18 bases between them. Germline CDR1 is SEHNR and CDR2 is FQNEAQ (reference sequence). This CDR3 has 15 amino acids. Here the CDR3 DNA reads TGTGCCAGCAGCCCGACGACGGGGGGCGGGGAGACCCAGTACTTC. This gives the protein CASSPTTGGGETQYF.

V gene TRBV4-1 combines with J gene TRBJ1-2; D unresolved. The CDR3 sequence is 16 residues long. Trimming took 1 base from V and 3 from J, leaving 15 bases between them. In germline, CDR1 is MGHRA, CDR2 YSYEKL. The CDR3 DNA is TGCGCCAGCAGCCAAGGCCTCCAGGCTGAATACTATGGCTACACCTTC. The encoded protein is CASSQGLQAEYYGYTF.

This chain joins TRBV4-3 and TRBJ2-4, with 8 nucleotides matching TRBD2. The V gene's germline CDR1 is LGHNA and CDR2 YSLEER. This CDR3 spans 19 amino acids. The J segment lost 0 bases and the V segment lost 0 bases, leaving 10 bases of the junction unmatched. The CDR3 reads CASSQDSLAASLAKNIQYF. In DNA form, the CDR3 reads TGCGCCAGCAGCCAAGATTCACTAGCGGCATCTTTAGCCAAAAACATTCAGTACTTC.

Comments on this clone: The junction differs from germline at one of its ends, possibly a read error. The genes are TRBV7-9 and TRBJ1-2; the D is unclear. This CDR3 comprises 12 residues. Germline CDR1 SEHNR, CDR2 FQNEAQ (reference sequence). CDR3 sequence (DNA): TGTTCCAGCAGCCGCGCTAGCCATTTTTACAACTTC. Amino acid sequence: CSSSRASHFYNF.

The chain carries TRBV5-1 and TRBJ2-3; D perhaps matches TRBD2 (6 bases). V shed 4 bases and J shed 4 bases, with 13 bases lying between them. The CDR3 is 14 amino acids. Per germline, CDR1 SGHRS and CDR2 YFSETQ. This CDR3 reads CASSPNGTPDTQYF. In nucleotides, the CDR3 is TGCGCCAGCAGCCCGAATGGGACTCCAGATACGCAGTATTTT.

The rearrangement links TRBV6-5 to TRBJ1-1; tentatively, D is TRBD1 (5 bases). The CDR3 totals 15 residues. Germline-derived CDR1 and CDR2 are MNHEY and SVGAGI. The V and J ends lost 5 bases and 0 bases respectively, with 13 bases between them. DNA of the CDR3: TGTGCCAGCAGTCCTCAACCCAGGGTGAACACTGAAGCTTTCTTT. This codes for CASSPQPRVNTEAFF.

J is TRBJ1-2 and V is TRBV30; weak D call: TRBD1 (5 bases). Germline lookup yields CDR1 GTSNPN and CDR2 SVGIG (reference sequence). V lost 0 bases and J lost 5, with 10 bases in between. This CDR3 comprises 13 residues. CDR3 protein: CAWSVATGYGYTF. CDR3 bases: TGTGCCTGGAGTGTAGCCACAGGTTATGGCTACACCTTC. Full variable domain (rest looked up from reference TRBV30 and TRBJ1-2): SQTIHQWPATLVQPVGSPLSLECTVEGTSNPNLYWYRQAAGRGLQLLFYSVGIGQISSEVPQNLSASRPQDRQFILSSKKLLLSDSGFYLCAWSVATGYGYTFGSGTRLTVV.

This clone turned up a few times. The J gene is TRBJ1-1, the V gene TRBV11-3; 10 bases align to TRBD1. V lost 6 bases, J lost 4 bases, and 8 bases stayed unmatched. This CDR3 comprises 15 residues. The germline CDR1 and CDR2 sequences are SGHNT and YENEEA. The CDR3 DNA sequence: TGTGCCAGCAGACGGGACAGGGGCTCCTCCACTGAAGCTTTCTTT. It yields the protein CASRRDRGSSTEAFF.

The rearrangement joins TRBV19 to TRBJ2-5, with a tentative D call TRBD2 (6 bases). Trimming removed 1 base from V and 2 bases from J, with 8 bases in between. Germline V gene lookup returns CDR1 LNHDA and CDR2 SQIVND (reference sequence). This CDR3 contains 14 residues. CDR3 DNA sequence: TGTGCCAGTAGTATAGCCGGGAGACAAGAGACCCAGTACTTC. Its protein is CASSIAGRQETQYF.

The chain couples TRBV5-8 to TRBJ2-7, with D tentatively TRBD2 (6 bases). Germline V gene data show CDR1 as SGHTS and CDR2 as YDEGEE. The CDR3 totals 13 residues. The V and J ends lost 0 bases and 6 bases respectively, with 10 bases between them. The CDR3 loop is CASSLVSGGEQYF. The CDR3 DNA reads TGTGCCAGCAGCTTGGTGTCCGGGGGCGAGCAGTACTTC.

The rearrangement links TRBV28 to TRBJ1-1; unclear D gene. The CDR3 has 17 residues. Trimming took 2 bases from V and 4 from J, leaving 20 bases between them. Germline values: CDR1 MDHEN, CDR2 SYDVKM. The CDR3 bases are TGTGCCAGCAGTTTAATCTTCCAGACGAGGGTAGGCACTGAAGCTTTCTTT. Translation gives CASSLIFQTRVGTEAFF.

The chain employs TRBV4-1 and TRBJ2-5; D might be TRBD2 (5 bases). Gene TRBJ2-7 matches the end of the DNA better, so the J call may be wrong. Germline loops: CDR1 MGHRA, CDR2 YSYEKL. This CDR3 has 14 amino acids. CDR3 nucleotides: TGCGCCAGCAGCCAAGCGGAGAGGGCCTACGAGCAGTACTTC. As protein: CASSQAERAYEQYF.

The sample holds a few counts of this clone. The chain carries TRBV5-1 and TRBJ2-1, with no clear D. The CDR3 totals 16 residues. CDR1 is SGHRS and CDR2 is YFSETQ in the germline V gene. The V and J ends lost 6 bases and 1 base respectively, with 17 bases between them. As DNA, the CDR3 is TGCGCCAGCAAAATTGGGTTTGGGCTTTCCTACAATGAGCAGTTCTTC. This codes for CASKIGFGLSYNEQFF.

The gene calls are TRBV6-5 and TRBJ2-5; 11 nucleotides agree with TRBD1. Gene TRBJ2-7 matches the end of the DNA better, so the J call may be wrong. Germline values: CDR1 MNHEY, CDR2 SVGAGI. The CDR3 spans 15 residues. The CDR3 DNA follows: TGTGCCAGCAGTTCAGGGGGACAGGGGGGCTACGAGCAGTACTTC. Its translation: CASSSGGQGGYEQYF.

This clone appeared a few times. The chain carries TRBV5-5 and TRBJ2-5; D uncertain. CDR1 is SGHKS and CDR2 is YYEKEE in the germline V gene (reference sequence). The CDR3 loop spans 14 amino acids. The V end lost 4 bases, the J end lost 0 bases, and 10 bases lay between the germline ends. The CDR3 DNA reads TGTGCCAGCAGCCCGACTCTGTACCAAGAGACCCAGTACTTC. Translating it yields CASSPTLYQETQYF.

The CDR3 nucleotides are TGCGCCAGCAGCCCGACGACGGGACACGCCCGAGTCGGCTATGGCTACACCTTC. It yields the protein CASSPTTGHARVGYGYTF. This chain links TRBV5-1 with TRBJ1-2; maybe TRBD1 (6 bases). This CDR3 has 18 amino acids. Trimming removed 4 bases at V and 4 bases at J, with 26 bases between. Germline CDR1 reads SGHRS; CDR2 reads YFSETQ.

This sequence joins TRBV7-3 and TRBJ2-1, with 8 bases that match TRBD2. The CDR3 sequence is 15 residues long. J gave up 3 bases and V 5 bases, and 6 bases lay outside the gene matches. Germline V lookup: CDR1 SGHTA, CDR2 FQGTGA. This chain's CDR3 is CASSPPGGSYNEQFF. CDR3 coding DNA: TGTGCCAGCAGCCCCCCGGGGGGGAGCTACAATGAGCAGTTCTTC.

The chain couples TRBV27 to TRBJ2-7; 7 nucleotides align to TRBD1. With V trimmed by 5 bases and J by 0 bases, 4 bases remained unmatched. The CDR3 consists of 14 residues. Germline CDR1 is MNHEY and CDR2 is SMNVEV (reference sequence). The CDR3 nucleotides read TGTGCCAGCAGTGGACAGGAAAGCTCCTACGAGCAGTACTTC. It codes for CASSGQESSYEQYF.

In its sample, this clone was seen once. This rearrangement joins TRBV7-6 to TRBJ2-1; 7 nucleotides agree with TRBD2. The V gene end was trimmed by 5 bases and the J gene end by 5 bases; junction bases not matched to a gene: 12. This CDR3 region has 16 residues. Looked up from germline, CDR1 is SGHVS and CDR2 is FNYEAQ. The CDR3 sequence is CASSPGPSSGNNEQFF. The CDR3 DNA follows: TGTGCCAGCAGCCCAGGGCCCTCTAGCGGAAACAATGAGCAGTTCTTC.

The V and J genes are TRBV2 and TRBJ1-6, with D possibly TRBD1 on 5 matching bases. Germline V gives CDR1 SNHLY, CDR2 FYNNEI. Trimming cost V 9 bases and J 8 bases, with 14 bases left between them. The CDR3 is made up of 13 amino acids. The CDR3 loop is CASRPPGYSPLHF. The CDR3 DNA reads TGTGCCAGTAGACCGCCAGGGTATTCACCCCTCCACTTT.

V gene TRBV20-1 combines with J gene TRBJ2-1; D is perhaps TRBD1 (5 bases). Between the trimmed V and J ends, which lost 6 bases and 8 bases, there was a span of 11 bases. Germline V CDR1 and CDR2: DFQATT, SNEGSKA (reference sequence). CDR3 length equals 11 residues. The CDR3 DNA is TGCAGTGCAAAGGGGTTTGATGAGCAGTTCTTC. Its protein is CSAKGFDEQFF.

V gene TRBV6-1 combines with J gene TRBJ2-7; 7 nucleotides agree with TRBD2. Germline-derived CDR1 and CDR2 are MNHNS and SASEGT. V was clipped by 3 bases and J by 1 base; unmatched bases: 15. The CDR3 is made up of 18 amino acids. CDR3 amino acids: CASSDRDYGRLLSYEQYV. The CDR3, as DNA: TGTGCCAGCAGTGACCGGGACTACGGTCGCCTACTTTCCTACGAGCAGTACGTC.

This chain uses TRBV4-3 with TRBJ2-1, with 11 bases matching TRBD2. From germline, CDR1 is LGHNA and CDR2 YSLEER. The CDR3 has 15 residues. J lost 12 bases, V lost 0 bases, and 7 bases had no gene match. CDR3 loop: CASSQDLAGGRGQFF. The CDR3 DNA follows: TGCGCCAGCAGCCAAGATTTAGCGGGGGGGCGGGGGCAGTTCTTC.

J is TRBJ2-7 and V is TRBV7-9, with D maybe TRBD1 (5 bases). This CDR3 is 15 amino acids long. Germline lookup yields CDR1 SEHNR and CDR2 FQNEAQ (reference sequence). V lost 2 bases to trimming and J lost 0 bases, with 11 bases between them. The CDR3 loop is CASSLTVTVSYEQYF. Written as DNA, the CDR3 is TGTGCCAGCAGCTTAACCGTGACAGTCTCCTACGAGCAGTACTTC.